The 11 T cell receptor beta chains presented below share a single source sample, sequenced in a study of blood T cells in healthy people across ages. The second PCR ran roughly 7 to 12 cycles with a sample-barcoded 5' primer and J-beta primers. TCRdb re-called the 5' RACE reads with MiXCR, one entry per CDR3 protein. This sample has 1,800,000 or so distinct CDR3 sequences, with approximately 40% found just once. The source material was blood. The receptors come from a human donor in good health.

In its sample, this clonotype was seen many times. The gene calls are TRBV29-1 and TRBJ2-6; D perhaps matches TRBD2 (6 bases). Trimming removed 6 bases at V and 1 base at J, with 10 bases between. Germline V CDR1 and CDR2: SQVTM, ANQGSEA. This CDR3 has 14 residues. CDR3 protein: CSVAGGSGANVLTF. The CDR3 region has the DNA TGCAGCGTCGCCGGGGGATCTGGGGCCAACGTCCTGACTTTC.

V is TRBV29-1 and J is TRBJ1-2, with D perhaps matching TRBD1 (6 bases). Trimming removed 5 bases from V and 8 bases from J, with 24 bases in between. The CDR3 consists of 15 residues. Germline CDR1 is SQVTM and CDR2 is ANQGSEA. The CDR3 DNA is TGCAGCGTTACCCCTAACTTGGGAGGGGGAAAGGGCTACACCTTC. Translating gives CSVTPNLGGGKGYTF.

The table lists this clonotype with a few counts. The chain recombines TRBV12-3 or TRBV12-4 with TRBJ2-1; 8 bases match TRBD2. V shed 8 bases, J shed 9 bases, and the junction held 15 bases outside the gene matches. The CDR3 contains 15 residues. The CDR3 protein is CASGDPGLGGFEQFF. Here the CDR3 DNA reads TGTGCCAGCGGTGACCCGGGACTAGGGGGTTTTGAGCAGTTCTTC.

This clonotype was seen a few times. V gene TRBV4-1 combines with J gene TRBJ2-3, with 10 bases aligning to TRBD2. The CDR3 length is 18 residues. In germline, CDR1 is MGHRA, CDR2 YSYEKL. J was trimmed by 6 bases and V by 5 bases; bases with no gene match: 17. The CDR3 spells CASSSNRLLAGGGDTQYF. The CDR3 DNA reads TGCGCCAGCAGCTCCAACCGCCTCTTAGCGGGGGGCGGGGATACGCAGTATTTT.

The CDR3 loop is CASSLRGRDDGYTF. The CDR3 DNA reads TGTGCCAGCAGTCTAAGGGGCAGGGACGATGGCTACACCTTC. V is TRBV28 and J is TRBJ1-2, with D possibly matching TRBD1 (5 bases). Germline CDR1 reads MDHEN; CDR2 reads SYDVKM. Trimming took 5 bases from V and 6 from J, leaving 16 bases between them. The CDR3 has 14 residues.

With regard to this clonotype: This sequence may be a read error, since a much larger clone differs from it by one base. The J gene is TRBJ2-1, the V gene TRBV6-2 or TRBV6-3; D not certain. Germline V gene sequence: CDR1 MNHEY, CDR2 SVGEGT. CDR3 length: 11 residues. V lost 1 base, J lost 13 bases, and 8 bases lay in between. CDR3 in DNA: TGTGCCAGCAGTTACTTTGAGACCCAGTTCTTC. It is translated as CASSYFETQFF.

This clonotype was observed a few times. The chain employs TRBV5-1 and TRBJ2-3; the D gene is possibly TRBD2 (6 bases). Trimming removed 6 bases at V and 0 bases at J, with 17 bases between. Germline assignment: CDR1 SGHRS and CDR2 YFSETQ. This CDR3 is built from 16 residues. CDR3 amino acids: CASTRLASTSTDTQYF. The CDR3 nucleotides read TGCGCCAGCACCAGGCTAGCGAGCACTAGCACAGATACGCAGTATTTT.

This clonotype was seen a handful of times. This chain joins TRBV12-3 or TRBV12-4 and TRBJ2-3; no clear D gene. There are 14 residues in the CDR3. V was shortened by 2 bases and J by 5 bases, with 11 bases between the two germline ends. CDR3 in DNA: TGTGCCAGCAGTTTAAACCACCAAAAAGATACGCAGTATTTT. This gives the protein CASSLNHQKDTQYF.

The chain recombines TRBV5-1 with TRBJ2-4; 8 nucleotides align to TRBD1. The CDR3 sequence is 15 residues long. CDR1 is SGHRS, CDR2 YFSETQ, per germline. The J segment lost 13 bases and the V segment lost 4 bases, leaving 16 bases of the junction unmatched. CDR3 sequence reads: CASSRAGTGPVEQYF. In DNA form, the CDR3 reads TGCGCCAGCAGCAGGGCCGGGACAGGACCTGTAGAGCAGTACTTC.

This clonotype came up many times. V gene TRBV5-1 combines with J gene TRBJ2-3; tentatively, D is TRBD2 (7 bases). V was shortened by 2 bases and J by 2 bases, with 15 bases between the two germline ends. The V gene's germline CDR1 is SGHRS and CDR2 YFSETQ. The CDR3 runs to 16 residues. This chain's CDR3 is CASSFLGGGLTDTQYF. The CDR3 DNA follows: TGCGCCAGCAGCTTCTTGGGCGGGGGCCTCACAGATACGCAGTATTTT.

V gene TRBV20-1 combines with J gene TRBJ2-3; 8 nucleotides match TRBD2. Germline trimming cut 6 bases from V and 0 bases from J; bases unmatched to any gene: 8. Germline V gene lookup returns CDR1 DFQATT and CDR2 SNEGSKA (reference sequence). This CDR3 contains 15 residues. CDR3 residues: CSASGERESTDTQYF. DNA of the CDR3: TGCAGTGCCAGTGGGGAGCGGGAGAGCACAGATACGCAGTATTTT.